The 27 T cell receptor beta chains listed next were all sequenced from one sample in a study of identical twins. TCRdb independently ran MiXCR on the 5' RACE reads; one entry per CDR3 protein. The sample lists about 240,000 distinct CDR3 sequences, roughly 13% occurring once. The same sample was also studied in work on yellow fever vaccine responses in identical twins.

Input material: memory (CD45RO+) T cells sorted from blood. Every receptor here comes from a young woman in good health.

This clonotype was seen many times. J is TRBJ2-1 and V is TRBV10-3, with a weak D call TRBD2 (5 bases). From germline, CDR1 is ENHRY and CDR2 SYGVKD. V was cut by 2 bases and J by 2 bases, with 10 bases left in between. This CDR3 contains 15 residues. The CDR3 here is CAISEVASPYNEQFF. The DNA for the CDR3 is TGTGCCATCAGTGAGGTCGCTAGCCCCTACAATGAGCAGTTCTTC.

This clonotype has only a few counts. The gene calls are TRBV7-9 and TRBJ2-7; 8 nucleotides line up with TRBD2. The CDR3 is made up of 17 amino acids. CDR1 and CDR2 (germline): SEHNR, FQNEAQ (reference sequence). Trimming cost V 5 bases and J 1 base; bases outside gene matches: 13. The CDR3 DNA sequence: TGTGCCAGCAGCCGTCTAAGCCCTAGCGGGCCTTCCTACGAGCAGTACTTC. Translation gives CASSRLSPSGPSYEQYF.

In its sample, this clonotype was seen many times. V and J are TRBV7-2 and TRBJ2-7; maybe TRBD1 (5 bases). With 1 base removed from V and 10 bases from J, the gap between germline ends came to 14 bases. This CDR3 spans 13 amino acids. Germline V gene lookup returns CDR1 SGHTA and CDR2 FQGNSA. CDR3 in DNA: TGTGCCAGCAGCTTAGACAGGCGTTCCACCCAGTACTTC. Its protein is CASSLDRRSTQYF.

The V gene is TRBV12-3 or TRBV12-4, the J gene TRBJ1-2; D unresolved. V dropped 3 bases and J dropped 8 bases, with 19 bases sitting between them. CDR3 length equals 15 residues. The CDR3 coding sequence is TGTGCCAGCAGTTTTAGGCCATCTTCCCGGGCAGGCTACACCTTC. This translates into CASSFRPSSRAGYTF.

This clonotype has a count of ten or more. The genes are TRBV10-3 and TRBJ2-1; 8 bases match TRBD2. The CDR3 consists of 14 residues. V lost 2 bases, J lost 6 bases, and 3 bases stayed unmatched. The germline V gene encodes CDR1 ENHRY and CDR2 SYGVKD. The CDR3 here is CAISEREGLNEQFF. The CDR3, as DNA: TGTGCCATCAGTGAGCGGGAGGGCCTCAATGAGCAGTTCTTC.

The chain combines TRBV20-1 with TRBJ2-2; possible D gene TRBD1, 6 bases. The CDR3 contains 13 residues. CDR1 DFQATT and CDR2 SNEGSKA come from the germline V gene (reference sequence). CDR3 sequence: CSRLGQNTGELFF. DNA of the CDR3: TGCAGCCGCTTGGGACAGAACACCGGGGAGCTGTTTTTT.

The CDR3 DNA follows: TGTGCCAGCGGAAGGGGAAGCGAGTCACCCCTCCACTTT. This codes for CASGRGSESPLHF. The chain carries TRBV6-6 and TRBJ1-6; the D gene is possibly TRBD1 (5 bases). V lost 8 bases, J lost 10 bases, and 15 bases lay in between. CDR3 size: 13 residues. Per the germline V gene, CDR1 is MNHNY and CDR2 is SVGAGI (reference sequence).

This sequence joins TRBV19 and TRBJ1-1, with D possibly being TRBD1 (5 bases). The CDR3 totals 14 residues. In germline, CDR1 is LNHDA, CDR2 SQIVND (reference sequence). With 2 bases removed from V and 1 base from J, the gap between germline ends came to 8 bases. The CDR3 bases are TGTGCCAGTAGTATAAGGGGTTCGAACACTGAAGCTTTCTTT. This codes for CASSIRGSNTEAFF.

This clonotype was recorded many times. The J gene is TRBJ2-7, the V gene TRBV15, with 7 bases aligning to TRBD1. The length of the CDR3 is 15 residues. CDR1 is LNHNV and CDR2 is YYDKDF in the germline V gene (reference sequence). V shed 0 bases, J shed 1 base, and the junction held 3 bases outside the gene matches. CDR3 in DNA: TGTGCCACCAGCAGAGAAACAGGGGTTTCCTACGAGCAGTACTTC. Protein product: CATSRETGVSYEQYF.

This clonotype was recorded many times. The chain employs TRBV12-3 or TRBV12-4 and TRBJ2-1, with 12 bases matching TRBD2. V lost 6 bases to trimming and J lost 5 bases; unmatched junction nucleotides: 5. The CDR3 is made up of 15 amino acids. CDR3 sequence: CASRRTSGANNEQFF. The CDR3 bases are TGTGCCAGCAGGCGGACTAGCGGGGCTAACAATGAGCAGTTCTTC.

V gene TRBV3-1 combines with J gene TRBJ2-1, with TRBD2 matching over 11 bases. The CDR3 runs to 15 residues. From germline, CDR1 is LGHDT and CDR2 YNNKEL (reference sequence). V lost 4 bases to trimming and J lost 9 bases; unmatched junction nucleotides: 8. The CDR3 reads CASSPRLAGWGEQFF. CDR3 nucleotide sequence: TGTGCCAGCAGCCCTCGACTAGCGGGGTGGGGTGAGCAGTTCTTC.

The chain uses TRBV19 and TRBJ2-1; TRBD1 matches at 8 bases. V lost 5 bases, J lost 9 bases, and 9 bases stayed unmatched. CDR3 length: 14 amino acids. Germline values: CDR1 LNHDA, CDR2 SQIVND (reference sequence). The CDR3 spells CASSGEDRESEQFF. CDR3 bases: TGTGCCAGTAGTGGGGAGGACAGGGAATCTGAGCAGTTCTTC.

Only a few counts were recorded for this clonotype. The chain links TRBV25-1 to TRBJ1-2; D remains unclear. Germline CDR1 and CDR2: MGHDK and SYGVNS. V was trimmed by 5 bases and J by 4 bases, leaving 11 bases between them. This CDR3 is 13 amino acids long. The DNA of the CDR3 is TGTGCCAGCAGTTGGGGATCAGCCTATGGCTACACCTTC. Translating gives CASSWGSAYGYTF.

CDR3 DNA sequence: TGTGCCAGCAGCGCTAGACTAGCGGGGCAAGAGACCCAGTACTTC. Protein product: CASSARLAGQETQYF. The chain couples TRBV7-9 to TRBJ2-5, with TRBD2 matching over 11 bases. J was trimmed by 2 bases and V by 5 bases; bases with no gene match: 4. The CDR3 contains 15 residues. The germline V gene encodes CDR1 SEHNR and CDR2 FQNEAQ (reference sequence).

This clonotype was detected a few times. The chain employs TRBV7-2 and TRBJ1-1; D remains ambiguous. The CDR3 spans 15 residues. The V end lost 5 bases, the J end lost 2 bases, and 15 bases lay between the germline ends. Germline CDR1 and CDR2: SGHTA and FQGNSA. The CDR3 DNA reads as TGTGCCAGCAGCCCCGGACGGATTAATAACACTGAAGCTTTCTTT. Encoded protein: CASSPGRINNTEAFF. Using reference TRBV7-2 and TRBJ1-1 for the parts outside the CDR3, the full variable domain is GAGVSQSPSNKVTEKGKDVELRCDPISGHTALYWYRQSLGQGLEFLIYFQGNSAPDKSGLPSDRFSAERTGGSVSTLTIQRTQQEDSAVYLCASSPGRINNTEAFFGQGTRLTVV.

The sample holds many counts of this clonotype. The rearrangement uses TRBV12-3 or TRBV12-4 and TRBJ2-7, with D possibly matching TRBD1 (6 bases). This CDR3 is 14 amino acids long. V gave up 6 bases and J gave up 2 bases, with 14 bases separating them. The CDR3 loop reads CASRSPGQTYEQYF. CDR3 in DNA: TGTGCCAGCAGATCACCGGGACAAACCTACGAGCAGTACTTC.

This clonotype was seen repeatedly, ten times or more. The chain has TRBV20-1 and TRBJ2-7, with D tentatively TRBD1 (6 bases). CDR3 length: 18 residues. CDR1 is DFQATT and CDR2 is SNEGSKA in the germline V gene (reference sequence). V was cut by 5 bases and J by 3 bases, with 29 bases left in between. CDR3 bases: TGCAGTGCTCTTGACCCGACAGGATTAATTGGTGGGGTCTACGAGCAGTACTTC. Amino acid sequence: CSALDPTGLIGGVYEQYF.

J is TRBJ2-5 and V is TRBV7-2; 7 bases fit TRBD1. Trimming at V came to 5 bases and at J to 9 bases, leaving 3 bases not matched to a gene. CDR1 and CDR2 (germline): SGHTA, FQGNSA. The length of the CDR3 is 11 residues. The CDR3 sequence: CASSADRAQYF. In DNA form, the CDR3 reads TGTGCCAGCAGCGCCGACAGGGCCCAGTACTTC.

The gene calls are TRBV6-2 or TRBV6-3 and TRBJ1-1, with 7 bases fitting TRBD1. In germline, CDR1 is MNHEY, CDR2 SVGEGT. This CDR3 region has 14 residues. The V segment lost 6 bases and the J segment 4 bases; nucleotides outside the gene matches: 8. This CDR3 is CASSPLAGGTEAFF. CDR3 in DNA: TGTGCCAGCAGCCCCTTGGCAGGGGGCACTGAAGCTTTCTTT.

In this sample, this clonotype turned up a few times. The DNA for the CDR3 is TGTGCCACCATTGGGGTCAGCGAGCAGTACTTC. It encodes CATIGVSEQYF. The chain has TRBV6-5 and TRBJ2-7; no definite D call. Germline lookup yields CDR1 MNHEY and CDR2 SVGAGI. V lost 10 bases, J lost 6 bases, and 13 bases lay in between. The length of the CDR3 is 11 residues.

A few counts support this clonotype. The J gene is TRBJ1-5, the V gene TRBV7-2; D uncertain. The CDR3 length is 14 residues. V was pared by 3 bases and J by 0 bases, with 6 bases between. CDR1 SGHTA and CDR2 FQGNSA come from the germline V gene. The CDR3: CASSFGFSNQPQHF. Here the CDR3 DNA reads TGTGCCAGCAGCTTTGGATTTAGCAATCAGCCCCAGCATTTT.

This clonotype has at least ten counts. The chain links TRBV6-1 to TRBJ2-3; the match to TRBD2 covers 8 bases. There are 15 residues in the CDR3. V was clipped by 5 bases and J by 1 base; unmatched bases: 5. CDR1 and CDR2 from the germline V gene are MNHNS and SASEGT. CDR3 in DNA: TGTGCCAGCAGTCCACCGGGACTAGGCACAGATACGCAGTATTTT. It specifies CASSPPGLGTDTQYF.

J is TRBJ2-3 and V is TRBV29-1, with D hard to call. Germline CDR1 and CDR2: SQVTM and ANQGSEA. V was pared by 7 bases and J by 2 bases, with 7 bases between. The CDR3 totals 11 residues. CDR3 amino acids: CSASYTDTQYF. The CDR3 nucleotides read TGCAGCGCCTCCTACACAGATACGCAGTATTTT.

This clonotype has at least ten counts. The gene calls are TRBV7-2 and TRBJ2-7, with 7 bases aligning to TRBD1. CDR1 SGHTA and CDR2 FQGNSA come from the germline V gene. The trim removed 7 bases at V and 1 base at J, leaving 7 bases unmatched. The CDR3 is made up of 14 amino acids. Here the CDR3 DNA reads TGTGCCAGCAATATCGTGACAGGGTCCTACGAGCAGTACTTC. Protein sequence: CASNIVTGSYEQYF.

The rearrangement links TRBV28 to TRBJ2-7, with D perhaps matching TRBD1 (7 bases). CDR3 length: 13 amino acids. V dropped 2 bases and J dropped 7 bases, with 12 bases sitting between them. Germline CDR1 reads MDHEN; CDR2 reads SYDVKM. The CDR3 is CASSLLAGGEQYF. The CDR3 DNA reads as TGTGCCAGCAGTTTACTAGCAGGGGGGGAGCAGTACTTC.

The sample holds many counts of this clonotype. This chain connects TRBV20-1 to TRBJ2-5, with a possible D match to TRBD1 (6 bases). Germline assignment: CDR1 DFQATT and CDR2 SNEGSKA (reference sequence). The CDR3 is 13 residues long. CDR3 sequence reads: CGHRAGVVETQYF. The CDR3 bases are TGCGGCCACAGGGCCGGGGTTGTAGAGACCCAGTACTTC.

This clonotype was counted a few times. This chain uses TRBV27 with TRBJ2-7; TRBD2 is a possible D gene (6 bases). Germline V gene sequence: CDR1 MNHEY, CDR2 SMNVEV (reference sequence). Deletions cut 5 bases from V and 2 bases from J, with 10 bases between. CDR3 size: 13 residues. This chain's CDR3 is CASSAGLAYEQYF. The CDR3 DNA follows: TGTGCCAGCAGTGCGGGACTTGCCTACGAGCAGTACTTC.